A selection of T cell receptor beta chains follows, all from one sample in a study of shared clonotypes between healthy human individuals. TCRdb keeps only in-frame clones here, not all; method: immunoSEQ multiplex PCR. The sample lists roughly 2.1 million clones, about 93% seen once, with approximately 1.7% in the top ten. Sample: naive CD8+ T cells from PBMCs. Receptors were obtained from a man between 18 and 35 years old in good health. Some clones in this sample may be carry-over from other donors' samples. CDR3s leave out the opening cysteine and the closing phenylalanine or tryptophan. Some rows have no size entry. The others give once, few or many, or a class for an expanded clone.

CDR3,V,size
ASESGPPNYGYT,TRBV25-1,-
ASSPGTSGKRAYEQY,TRBV7-9,once
AWSVTGLASHSYNEQF,TRBV30,-
ASSYTERDNEQF,TRBV6-5,-
ASKPEGSYEQY,TRBV5-1,-
ASRDRGNTEAF,TRBV19,-
ASSTGTGALYSNQPQH,TRBV18,once
ASSQDTRGLSEQY,TRBV4-3,-
ASSQGRTVRTGELF,TRBV4-1,-
SARGGETQY,TRBV20-1,-
ASSLKSWGETQY,TRBV11-2,-
ASRTVGNSYEQY,TRBV18,-
ASSEPGETQY,TRBV7-7,-
ASSPYRDIYEQY,TRBV27,-
ASSLSDGLAGVDTQY,TRBV7-9,-
ASSPRGTGIVEQY,TRBV13,-
ASNLQGSYNEQF,TRBV9,-
ASSEPWQGFYEQY,TRBV6-1,-
ASSGFVDGSMTETQY,TRBV7-9,-
AISESLGVRYYNEQF,TRBV10-3,-
ASSLLAGQGPNEQF,TRBV27,once
ASSLTGWNTEAF,TRBV27,-
ASSTDDTGELF,TRBV6-1,-
ASSVAPEGGLSSYNEQF,TRBV9,-
ASSTGTAPSYEQY,TRBV28,-
ASSSPLTSGILVDEQF,TRBV28,-
ASSPRQGIEGAF,TRBV27,-
ASSEVQQRSAT,TRBV2,-
ASSFSRGLEKLF,TRBV27,-
SVRDRPYEQY,TRBV29-1,-
ASSSFFTYEQY,TRBV6-5,-
ASSYVFGYEQY,TRBV6-5,-
ASSFDWDSSYEQY,TRBV27,-
ASTPQGSGTGELF,TRBV5-1,once
ASSLVVYTEAF,TRBV27,-
ASSKGMGSGELF,TRBV19,-
AWSVGGAATEAF,TRBV30,few
ASSGAGLVNEKLF,TRBV9,-
ASSPLWSGAGELF,TRBV7-9,-
ASSLAVYEQY,TRBV7-8,-
ASSGTRVYGYT,TRBV9,-
ASSLLEGGELF,TRBV7-2,-
ARSGQTSNYGYT,TRBV5-3,-
ASSSEGGFGETQY,TRBV5-1,-
ASSVEGLAADTQY,TRBV9,-
ASSLVGGLASNEQF,TRBV11-2,-
ASSPSRRMANYGYT,TRBV7-2,-
ASSDWTGGYEQY,TRBV6-1,-
ASSLFNGRLADEQF,TRBV7-8,-
ASSPRNGELF,TRBV27,-